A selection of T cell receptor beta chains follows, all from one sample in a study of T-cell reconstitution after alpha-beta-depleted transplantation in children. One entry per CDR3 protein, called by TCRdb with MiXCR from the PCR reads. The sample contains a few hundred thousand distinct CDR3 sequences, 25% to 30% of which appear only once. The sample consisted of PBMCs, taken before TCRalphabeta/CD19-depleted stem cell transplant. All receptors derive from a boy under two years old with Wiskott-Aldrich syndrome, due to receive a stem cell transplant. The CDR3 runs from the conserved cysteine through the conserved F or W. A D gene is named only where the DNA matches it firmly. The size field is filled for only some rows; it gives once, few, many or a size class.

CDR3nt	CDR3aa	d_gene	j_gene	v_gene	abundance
TGCGCCAGCAGCTCTTCTAACTACGAGCAGTACTTC	CASSSSNYEQYF	-	TRBJ2-7	TRBV5-1	-
TGTGCCAGCAGCCTACAGAATTCACCCCTCCACTTT	CASSLQNSPLHF	-	TRBJ1-6	TRBV12-3/TRBV12-4	-
TGTGCCAGCAGTCCCGGACTAGCGGGAGGTTGGGAGACCCAGTACTTC	CASSPGLAGGWETQYF	TRBD2	TRBJ2-5	TRBV2	-
TGTGCCAGCAGCCCCCAGAGATATTGGACAGCAAACACCATATATTTT	CASSPQRYWTANTIYF	-	TRBJ1-3	TRBV5-6	-
TGTGCCAGCAGCGACGGGTCAGGAGGAAAAAACATTCAGTACTTC	CASSDGSGGKNIQYF	-	TRBJ2-4	TRBV10-3	-
TGTGCCAGCAACGACCGCCTAGCCCAAGAGACCCAGTACTTC	CASNDRLAQETQYF	-	TRBJ2-5	TRBV6-1	-
TGCAGTGCTAGAGATCTGAGAAGCTCTGGAAACACCATATATTTT	CSARDLRSSGNTIYF	-	TRBJ1-3	TRBV20-1	-
TGCGCCAGCAGCTTGGAAGGCAGGCAGGCTGAGCAGTTCTTC	CASSLEGRQAEQFF	-	TRBJ2-1	TRBV5-1	-
TGCGCCAGCAGCTTGGGGACTAGCGGGAGGCCTACCTACGAGCAGTACTTC	CASSLGTSGRPTYEQYF	TRBD2	TRBJ2-7	TRBV5-1	-
TGTGCCAGCAGCTTAGAGGGGGTTCAGCGACTAGCGGGAGGAGAGACCCAGTACTTC	CASSLEGVQRLAGGETQYF	TRBD2	TRBJ2-5	TRBV11-1	once
TGTGCCATCAGTGAGTTTGTGGGACAGGGGCTCCACGAGCAGTACTTC	CAISEFVGQGLHEQYF	TRBD1	TRBJ2-7	TRBV10-3	-
TGTGCCAGCAGCTTAGGGGCTATAAACTATGGCTACACCTTC	CASSLGAINYGYTF	-	TRBJ1-2	TRBV11-2	few
TGTGCCAGCAGCTTAGGGCCCCCTAGGGATGAGCAGTTCTTC	CASSLGPPRDEQFF	-	TRBJ2-1	TRBV7-7	-
TGTGCCAGCAGCCAGGCCCTAAGAGCAGATACGCAGTATTTT	CASSQALRADTQYF	-	TRBJ2-3	TRBV4-2	few
TGTGCCAGCAGTTTAGTTGGACCAGGGGGCAATCAGCCCCAGCATTTT	CASSLVGPGGNQPQHF	-	TRBJ1-5	TRBV12-3/TRBV12-4	few
TGCGCCAGCAGTAGGACAGGGGGCTTTAGCGCTGAAGCTTTCTTT	CASSRTGGFSAEAFF	TRBD1	TRBJ1-1	TRBV10-2	-
TGTGCCAGCAGCCCCTCAGGGGTACGGGAGACCCAGTACTTC	CASSPSGVRETQYF	-	TRBJ2-5	TRBV7-6	once
TGCGCCAGCAGCCAAGAAGTTGGAGATACGCAGTATTTT	CASSQEVGDTQYF	-	TRBJ2-3	TRBV4-1	-
TGCGCCAGCAGCCAAGATCCGACAGACCGCACAGATACGCAGTATTTT	CASSQDPTDRTDTQYF	-	TRBJ2-3	TRBV4-1	-
TGCAGTGCTAGTTGGGGACTAGCGGGGGGTACCGGGGAGCTGTTTTTT	CSASWGLAGGTGELFF	TRBD2	TRBJ2-2	TRBV20-1	-
TGTGCCAGCTCACCGGACGGGATCTATGGCTACACCTTC	CASSPDGIYGYTF	-	TRBJ1-2	TRBV18	-
TGTGCCTGGAAACGCCTCGGGGACAGCTCTAACTATGGCTACACCTTC	CAWKRLGDSSNYGYTF	TRBD1	TRBJ1-2	TRBV30	-
TGCGCCAGCAGCTTTAGCGGGAGTTACGAGCAGTACTTC	CASSFSGSYEQYF	TRBD2	TRBJ2-7	TRBV5-1	many
TGTGCCAGCAGTTTCTTACCCGGACAGGGGAACACTGAAGCTTTCTTT	CASSFLPGQGNTEAFF	TRBD1	TRBJ1-1	TRBV12-3/TRBV12-4	-
TGTGCCAGCAGCTTAGATCTTGAGGCTGAAGCTTTCTTT	CASSLDLEAEAFF	-	TRBJ1-1	TRBV7-8	few